This T cell receptor (beta chain) comes out of a study of blood T cell repertoires in COVID-19. This clone was found once. Clones were sequenced by immunoSEQ multiplex PCR, and TCRdb holds only the in-frame ones, with some missing. The sample shows about 190,000 clones, about four fifths of them seen only once. CDR3 size: 12 residues. CDR1 and CDR2 from the germline V gene are SGHRS and YFSETQ. V gave up 3 bases and J gave up 7 bases, with 10 bases separating them. This TCR was sampled from a woman in her 70s with active or convalescent COVID-19. The chain recombines TRBV5-1 with TRBJ1-1; D may be TRBD1 (6 bases). Sequences were obtained from peripheral blood. CDR3 sequence reads: CASSSQGSEAFF. In nucleotides, the CDR3 is TGCGCCAGCAGCTCACAGGGAAGTGAAGCTTTCTTT.